The source of this TCR beta chain is a study of cytomegalovirus exposure and HLA in healthy donors. The data were produced by immunoSEQ multiplex PCR, yet TCRdb's version contains in-frame clones alone and is incomplete. The sample lists about 250,000 clones, around nine tenths occurring once. The approximately 120-subject validation cohort, separate from the roughly 700-subject first cohort, included the donors. The CDR3 sequence is 15 residues long. V was shortened by 5 bases and J by 5 bases, with 18 bases between the two germline ends. Per germline, CDR1 SGHTA and CDR2 FQGNSA. Note on this clone: Its cognate antigen is unknown.

Study-wide points: Among TCR sequences, most were rare, though some public TCRs appeared in many donors. Through in vitro validation, three CMV-associated chains were shown to be specific for CMV antigens. That first-cohort TCR clusters tended to co-occur in the 95 to 150 validation repertoires was found in a later analysis.

This sequence was found in a man younger than 30 in good health and CMV-seronegative. Sequences were obtained from PBMCs. The rearrangement links TRBV7-2 to TRBJ1-2; maybe TRBD1 (5 bases). Here the CDR3 DNA reads TGTGCCAGCAGCCCGAGTGGAGGGGAAACATATGGCTACACCTTC. Residues: CASSPSGGETYGYTF.